The 17 T cell receptor beta chains below were found in one sample sequenced in a study of siplizumab effects on memory and regulatory T cells. The table came from immunoSEQ multiplex PCR; TCRdb's copy has only in-frame clones and leaves some out. The data hold tens of thousands of clones, with 93% observed a single time. The sequenced sample consisted of CD8+ T cells sorted from blood. The receptor set was obtained from a human donor in good health.

This chain uses TRBV15 with TRBJ2-5; 9 bases are shared with TRBD1. Per germline, CDR1 LNHNV and CDR2 YYDKDF (reference sequence). V lost 5 bases to trimming and J lost 0 bases; unmatched junction nucleotides: 7. The CDR3 spans 16 residues. The CDR3: CATSANRDRDQETQYF. The CDR3 nucleotides are TGTGCCACCAGCGCTAACCGGGACAGGGACCAAGAGACCCAGTACTTC. Filled out from reference TRBV15 and TRBJ2-5, the complete variable domain reads DAMVIQNPRYQVTQFGKPVTLSCSQTLNHNVMYWYQQKSSQAPKLLFHYYDKDFNNEADTPDNFQSRRPNTSFCFLDIRSPGLGDTAMYLCATSANRDRDQETQYFGPGTRLLVL.

This clone appeared a single time. The chain uses TRBV27 and TRBJ2-7; D not resolved. This CDR3 comprises 15 residues. The V gene's germline CDR1 is MNHEY and CDR2 SMNVEV (reference sequence). Between the trimmed V and J ends, which lost 5 bases and 0 bases, there was a span of 14 bases. DNA of the CDR3: TGTGCCAGCAGTCTAAATGGCAGGATCTCCTACGAGCAGTACTTC. Encoded protein: CASSLNGRISYEQYF.

This chain links TRBV19 with TRBJ1-1; D is undetermined. V gave up 1 base and J gave up 4 bases, with 10 bases separating them. The CDR3 runs 14 residues. Germline CDR1 is LNHDA and CDR2 is SQIVND (reference sequence). CDR3 coding DNA: TGTGCCAGTAGTATAGCCAATGGGGTCACTGAAGCTTTCTTT. Translating gives CASSIANGVTEAFF.

CDR3 loop: CASSPGLVYEQYF. CDR3 sequence (DNA): TGTGCCAGTAGCCCGGGACTAGTCTACGAGCAGTACTTC. The gene calls are TRBV19 and TRBJ2-5; 8 nucleotides agree with TRBD2. The last part of the DNA fits TRBJ2-7 better; the J call may be wrong. The germline V gene encodes CDR1 LNHDA and CDR2 SQIVND (reference sequence). This CDR3 is built from 13 residues.

The chain combines TRBV15 with TRBJ2-1; D unclear. Trimming shortened V by 6 bases and J by 1 base, and 10 bases separated the two germline ends. The CDR3 spans 14 residues. Looked up from germline, CDR1 is LNHNV and CDR2 is YYDKDF (reference sequence). The CDR3 DNA reads TGTGCCACCAGACCGACCCATTCCTACAATGAGCAGTTCTTC. It is translated as CATRPTHSYNEQFF.

The chain is built from TRBV7-9 and TRBJ2-3; 9 nucleotides agree with TRBD2. The CDR3 sequence is 16 residues long. The germline gives CDR1 SEHNR, CDR2 FQNEAQ (reference sequence). J lost 5 bases, V lost 5 bases, and 11 bases had no gene match. As DNA, the CDR3 is TGTGCCAGCAGCCCCCCGACGGTAGCGGGAGAAGATACGCAGTATTTT. This translates into CASSPPTVAGEDTQYF.

As DNA, the CDR3 is TGTGCCAGCAGTTTGGGCCGGATGCAGCCCCAGCATTTT. Amino acids: CASSLGRMQPQHF. The V call is TRBV27, the J call TRBJ1-5; D not resolved. Trimming left V 3 bases short and J 7 bases short, with 10 bases between. Germline CDR1 MNHEY, CDR2 SMNVEV (reference sequence). This CDR3 contains 13 residues.

The V and J genes are TRBV4-1 and TRBJ2-2; D remains unclear. The CDR3 consists of 16 residues. V lost 6 bases to trimming and J lost 3 bases, with 17 bases between them. The germline V gene has CDR1 MGHRA and CDR2 YSYEKL. CDR3 protein: CASRLHSSGDTGELFF. CDR3 sequence (DNA): TGCGCCAGCAGGCTACACAGTAGTGGAGACACCGGGGAGCTGTTTTTT.

The chain links TRBV9 to TRBJ2-2; D uncertain. CDR3 length equals 17 residues. Per germline, CDR1 SGDLS and CDR2 YYNGEE. V lost 0 bases, J lost 0 bases, and 12 bases lay in between. CDR3 in amino acids: CASSVGSGPTNTGELFF. The CDR3 region has the DNA TGTGCCAGCAGCGTAGGTTCGGGCCCCACGAACACCGGGGAGCTGTTTTTT.

This clone was seen more than once but under ten times. The chain uses TRBV11-3 and TRBJ2-1, with D tentatively TRBD2 (6 bases). The CDR3 totals 14 residues. The germline V and J ends were trimmed by 1 base and 7 bases, with 11 bases remaining between them. Germline V gives CDR1 SGHNT, CDR2 YENEEA. In DNA, the CDR3 is TGTGCCAGCAGCTTAGGTGCGGGAAAGAATGAGCAGTTCTTC. It specifies CASSLGAGKNEQFF.

V and J are TRBV5-1 and TRBJ2-7; possible D gene TRBD2, 5 bases. Germline lookup yields CDR1 SGHRS and CDR2 YFSETQ. Deletions cut 3 bases from V and 5 bases from J, with 15 bases between. The CDR3 consists of 14 residues. The CDR3 region is CASSSPGFRDEQYF. CDR3 DNA sequence: TGCGCCAGCAGCTCGCCGGGGTTCAGAGACGAGCAGTACTTC.

The CDR3 spells CASSYARGQVSPLHF. CDR3 nucleotide sequence: TGTGCCAGCAGTTACGCCAGGGGGCAAGTTTCACCCCTCCACTTT. The chain recombines TRBV6-5 with TRBJ1-6; 8 bases line up with TRBD1. Germline assignment: CDR1 MNHEY and CDR2 SVGAGI. The CDR3 contains 15 residues. The V gene end was trimmed by 2 bases and the J gene end by 9 bases; junction bases not matched to a gene: 6.

The CDR3: CASSLISSPGFWETQYF. The CDR3, as DNA: TGTGCCAGCAGTTTGATATCTAGTCCCGGTTTCTGGGAGACCCAGTACTTC. The chain combines TRBV27 with TRBJ2-5; D call uncertain. This CDR3 spans 17 amino acids. Germline-derived CDR1 and CDR2 are MNHEY and SMNVEV (reference sequence). V was shortened by 3 bases and J by 5 bases, with 22 bases between the two germline ends.

The chain recombines TRBV19 with TRBJ1-2; D remains unclear. CDR1 and CDR2 from the germline V gene are LNHDA and SQIVND (reference sequence). The CDR3 runs 14 residues. V lost 5 bases, J lost 6 bases, and 16 bases lay in between. The CDR3 loop is CASSVDPPSDGYTF. Here the CDR3 DNA reads TGTGCCAGTAGTGTCGACCCCCCCTCGGATGGCTACACCTTC.

This chain joins TRBV7-6 and TRBJ2-3; D is unclear. The CDR3 consists of 12 residues. CDR1 is SGHVS and CDR2 is FNYEAQ in the germline V gene. V was pared by 2 bases and J by 3 bases, with 3 bases between. The CDR3 nucleotides are TGTGCCAGCAGCTTATTTACAGATACGCAGTATTTT. Translation gives CASSLFTDTQYF.

J is TRBJ2-1 and V is TRBV10-3, with TRBD2 matching 12 bases. The V segment lost 2 bases and the J segment 5 bases; nucleotides outside the gene matches: 7. In germline, CDR1 is ENHRY, CDR2 SYGVKD. The CDR3 is 17 amino acids. The CDR3, as DNA: TGTGCCATCAGTGAGCCGGTTAGGACTAGCGGGAACAATGAGCAGTTCTTC. This encodes CAISEPVRTSGNNEQFF.

This chain joins TRBV15 and TRBJ2-7, with D uncertain. This CDR3 is built from 13 residues. Per the germline V gene, CDR1 is LNHNV and CDR2 is YYDKDF (reference sequence). Trimming removed 1 base from V and 2 bases from J, with 6 bases in between. CDR3 nucleotide sequence: TGTGCCACCAGCAGAGGGGAAACCTACGAGCAGTACTTC. This sequence encodes CATSRGETYEQYF. Full variable domain (rest looked up from reference TRBV15 and TRBJ2-7): DAMVIQNPRYQVTQFGKPVTLSCSQTLNHNVMYWYQQKSSQAPKLLFHYYDKDFNNEADTPDNFQSRRPNTSFCFLDIRSPGLGDTAMYLCATSRGETYEQYFGPGTRLTVT.